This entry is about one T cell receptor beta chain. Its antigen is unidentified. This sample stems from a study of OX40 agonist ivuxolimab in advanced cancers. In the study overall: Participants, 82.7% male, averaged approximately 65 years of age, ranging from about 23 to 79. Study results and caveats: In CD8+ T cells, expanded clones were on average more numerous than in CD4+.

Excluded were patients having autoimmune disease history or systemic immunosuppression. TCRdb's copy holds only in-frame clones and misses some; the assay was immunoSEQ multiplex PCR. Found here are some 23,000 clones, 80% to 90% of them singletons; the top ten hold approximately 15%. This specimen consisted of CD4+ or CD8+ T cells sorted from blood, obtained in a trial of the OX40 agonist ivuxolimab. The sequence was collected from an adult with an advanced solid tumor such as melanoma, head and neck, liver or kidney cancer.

The CDR3 here is CASSYRPDEQYF. Written as DNA, the CDR3 is TGTGCCAGCAGTTACCGCCCGGACGAGCAGTACTTC. This sequence joins TRBV6-6 and TRBJ2-7; D gene unclear. This CDR3 has 12 residues. With 2 bases removed from V and 5 bases from J, the gap between germline ends came to 7 bases. CDR1 MNHNY and CDR2 SVGAGI come from the germline V gene (reference sequence).